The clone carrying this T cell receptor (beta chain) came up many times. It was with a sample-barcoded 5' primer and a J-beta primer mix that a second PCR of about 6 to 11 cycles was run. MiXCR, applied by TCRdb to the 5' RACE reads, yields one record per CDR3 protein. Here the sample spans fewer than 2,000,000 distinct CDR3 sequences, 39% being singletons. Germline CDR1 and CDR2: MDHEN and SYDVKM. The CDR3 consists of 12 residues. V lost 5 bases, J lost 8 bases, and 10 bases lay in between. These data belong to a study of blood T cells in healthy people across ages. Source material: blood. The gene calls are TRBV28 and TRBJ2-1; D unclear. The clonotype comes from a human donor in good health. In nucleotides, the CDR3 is TGTGCCAGCAGTGAACTCTCGGATGAGCAGTTCTTC. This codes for CASSELSDEQFF.